A single sample is the source of the 12 T cell receptor beta chains below, sequenced in a study of T cells in Graves' hyperthyroidism and ophthalmopathy (dated by TCRdb to between 2018 and 2021). Library prep was done by multiplex PCR. The instrument given in TCRdb is Illumina HiSeq 2000. The TCR beta CDR3 regions were amplified from the RNA transcripts. The TCR CDR3 was subjected to a first round of RT-PCR using the HTBI primer set and the Qiagen OneStep RT-PCR kit. The public reads were quality trimmed at Q25 with fastp and then assembled into clones with MiXCR by TCRdb, keeping productive beta chains. Rows with one shared CDR3 protein collapse into an entry with the most common genes and DNA. Recorded for this sample are about 480,000 distinct CDR3 sequences; approximately 25% of them occurred a single time. The ten largest clones take up 11% of the sample. Sequenced material: blood. The source is a woman between 25 and 40 years old with Graves' ophthalmopathy.

Concerning this clonotype itself: Germline and junction disagree at one end, which may indicate a read error. As DNA, the CDR3 is TGCGCCAGCAGCCACCCGGGACAGGGTGGTTCCAAAAACATTAAGTACTTC. Protein sequence: CASSHPGQGGSKNIKYF. The V call is TRBV4-1, the J call TRBJ2-4, with 9 bases aligning to TRBD1. Germline CDR1 MGHRA, CDR2 YSYEKL. This CDR3 region has 17 residues.

This clonotype came up many times. The V and J genes are TRBV3-1 and TRBJ1-2, with unresolved D. V shed 0 bases and J shed 6 bases, with 5 bases lying between them. CDR3 length equals 12 residues. Germline V gene data show CDR1 as LGHDT and CDR2 as YNNKEL (reference sequence). CDR3 bases: TGTGCCAGCAGCCAAGAGGATAATGGCTACACCTTC. It is translated as CASSQEDNGYTF.

This clonotype was observed once. This chain joins TRBV24-1 and TRBJ2-7; 9 bases match TRBD2. V shed 6 bases, J shed 4 bases, and the junction held 12 bases outside the gene matches. Germline V gene data show CDR1 as KGHDR and CDR2 as SFDVKD. There are 16 residues in the CDR3. The CDR3 here is CATSLRSAGGIYEQYF. CDR3 bases: TGTGCCACCAGTTTGAGGTCAGCGGGAGGAATTTACGAGCAGTACTTC.

The sample holds many counts of this clonotype. This chain uses TRBV2 with TRBJ1-2; D not certain. V was shortened by 3 bases and J by 0 bases, with 8 bases between the two germline ends. The CDR3 runs 14 residues. Germline values: CDR1 SNHLY, CDR2 FYNNEI. The CDR3 is CASSEVATNYGYTF. The CDR3 bases are TGTGCCAGCAGTGAGGTAGCTACTAACTATGGCTACACCTTC.

This CDR3 reads CASSSCIWCEQYF. CDR3 nucleotide sequence: TGTGCCAGCAGCTCATGTATCTGGTGCGAGCAGTACTTC. The chain couples TRBV14 to TRBJ2-7; D uncertain. CDR1 is SGHDN, CDR2 FVKESK, per germline. The CDR3 is 13 residues long. V lost 5 bases and J lost 6, with 14 bases in between.

This clonotype was seen repeatedly, ten times or more. V is TRBV6-2 or TRBV6-3 and J is TRBJ1-2; no reliable D call. Germline lookup yields CDR1 MNHEY and CDR2 SVGEGT. V was cut by 5 bases and J by 4 bases, with 8 bases left in between. There are 12 residues in the CDR3. The CDR3 bases are TGTGCCAGCAGTCCAGATCCCTATGGCTACACCTTC. This sequence encodes CASSPDPYGYTF.

Concerning this clonotype itself: A much bigger clone sits one base away, suggesting this may be a read error. The chain joins TRBV6-5 to TRBJ2-5; possible D gene TRBD2, 6 bases. The CDR3 runs 17 residues. Per germline, CDR1 MNHEY and CDR2 SVGAGI. The V and J ends lost 4 bases and 2 bases respectively, with 20 bases between them. CDR3 in amino acids: CASSFSAGIGVQETQYF. DNA of the CDR3: TGTGCCAGCAGTTTCTCCGCGGGGATAGGAGTACAAGAGACCCAGTACTTC.

The chain couples TRBV5-1 to TRBJ1-3, with a possible D match to TRBD1 (6 bases). The CDR3 covers 15 residues. Trimming removed 5 bases from V and 4 bases from J, with 16 bases in between. Looked up from germline, CDR1 is SGHRS and CDR2 is YFSETQ. CDR3 bases: TGCGCCAGCAGTGTGGGGGCAGAAAGAGGAAACACCATATATTTT. Translating gives CASSVGAERGNTIYF.

This clonotype was found many times. The V call is TRBV11-2, the J call TRBJ1-1; D remains unclear. The CDR3 sequence is 12 residues long. The V gene lost 6 bases and the J gene lost 4 bases, with 9 bases spanning the gap. The V gene's germline CDR1 is SGHAT and CDR2 FQNNGV. The CDR3 DNA is TGTGCCAGCAGTTTAACTCTCACTGAAGCTTTCTTT. Protein: CASSLTLTEAFF.

Many counts were recorded for this clonotype. The chain combines TRBV4-1 with TRBJ1-1, with TRBD1 as a possible D gene (6 bases). Germline V gene lookup returns CDR1 MGHRA and CDR2 YSYEKL. V was shortened by 4 bases and J by 0 bases, with 12 bases between the two germline ends. The CDR3 is 15 residues long. The CDR3 loop reads CASSRRGRMNTEAFF. CDR3 nucleotides: TGCGCCAGCAGCCGCAGGGGAAGGATGAACACTGAAGCTTTCTTT.

Ten or more counts support this clonotype. J is TRBJ1-5 and V is TRBV6-5; a possible D gene is TRBD1 (5 bases). Trimming took off 0 bases at V and 4 bases at J, with 13 bases between the two ends. Germline CDR1 is MNHEY and CDR2 is SVGAGI. CDR3 length equals 16 residues. The CDR3 DNA reads TGTGCCAGCAGTTACTCGAGGCCAGGGTTTAATCAGCCCCAGCATTTT. Translated: CASSYSRPGFNQPQHF.

In its sample, this clonotype was seen many times. The chain employs TRBV10-3 and TRBJ1-2; D not certain. Trimming removed 0 bases at V and 8 bases at J, with 10 bases between. The CDR3 is 13 residues long. Germline V CDR1 and CDR2: ENHRY, SYGVKD. CDR3 DNA: TGTGCCATCAGTGAGTCCGTCGGAGGGGGCTACACCTTC. Protein: CAISESVGGGYTF.